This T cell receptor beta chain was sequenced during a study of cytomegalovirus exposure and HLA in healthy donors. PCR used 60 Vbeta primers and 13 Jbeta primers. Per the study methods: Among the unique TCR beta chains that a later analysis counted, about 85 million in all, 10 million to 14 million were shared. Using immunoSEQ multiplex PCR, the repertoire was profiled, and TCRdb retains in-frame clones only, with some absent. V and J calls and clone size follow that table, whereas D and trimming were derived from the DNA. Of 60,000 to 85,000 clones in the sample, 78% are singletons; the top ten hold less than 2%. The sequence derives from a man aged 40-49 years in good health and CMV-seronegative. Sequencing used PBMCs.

This chain's CDR3 is CASSMGQVTEQYF. CDR3 sequence (DNA): TGTGCCAGTAGTATGGGACAGGTCACCGAGCAGTACTTC. The V and J genes are TRBV19 and TRBJ2-7; 8 bases are a match to TRBD1. The junction had 4 bases not matched to a gene; V was cut back by 3 bases and J by 6 bases. From germline, CDR1 is LNHDA and CDR2 SQIVND (reference sequence). This CDR3 has 13 amino acids.